The 25 T cell receptor beta chains in this list originate from one sample, sequenced in a study of cytomegalovirus exposure and HLA in healthy donors. The PCR employed 60 Vbeta primers together with 13 Jbeta primers. Profiling relied on immunoSEQ multiplex PCR, and the TCRdb table lists in-frame clones only, not all of them. The repertoire holds some 120,000 clones, roughly 14% seen once, with over 1.5% in the top ten. Sequences were obtained from PBMCs. These receptors all come from a woman under 30 in good health and CMV-seronegative.

The chain has TRBV5-1 and TRBJ2-4; weak D call: TRBD2 (6 bases). Germline lookup yields CDR1 SGHRS and CDR2 YFSETQ. This CDR3 contains 17 residues. V was cut by 5 bases and J by 1 base, with 19 bases left in between. The CDR3 loop reads CASRFGTDGYAKNIQYF. Written as DNA, the CDR3 is TGCGCCAGCAGATTCGGGACTGATGGCTATGCCAAAAACATTCAGTACTTC.

The rearrangement links TRBV27 to TRBJ1-2; D is possibly TRBD1 (5 bases). Germline V lookup: CDR1 MNHEY, CDR2 SMNVEV (reference sequence). V lost 7 bases and J 3 bases, leaving 15 bases between the germline ends. The CDR3 runs to 14 residues. The CDR3 loop reads CASMGGPGDYGYTF. CDR3 DNA sequence: TGTGCCAGCATGGGGGGACCGGGAGACTATGGCTACACCTTC.

This clone occurred a few times. The V gene is TRBV29-1, the J gene TRBJ2-1; no clear D. The CDR3 extends over 12 amino acids. Germline CDR1 SQVTM, CDR2 ANQGSEA. Trimming shortened V by 5 bases and J by 4 bases, and 9 bases separated the two germline ends. The CDR3 nucleotides read TGCAGCGTTCCCCAGCGTTACAATGAGCAGTTCTTC. This translates into CSVPQRYNEQFF.

The rearrangement links TRBV5-6 to TRBJ1-2; TRBD1 matches at 7 bases. The CDR3 spans 17 residues. CDR1 and CDR2 from the germline V gene are SGHDT and YYEEEE. V lost 2 bases to trimming and J lost 4 bases; unmatched junction nucleotides: 14. Written as DNA, the CDR3 is TGTGCCAGCAGCTTTCCATGGATCGACAGGGCAGTCTATGGCTACACCTTC. Translated: CASSFPWIDRAVYGYTF.

This clone was found a few times. The chain combines TRBV9 with TRBJ2-2; D may be TRBD2 (6 bases). Germline CDR1 is SGDLS and CDR2 is YYNGEE. V lost 0 bases and J 2 bases, leaving 11 bases between the germline ends. The CDR3 runs to 16 residues. The CDR3 is CASSVVADGNTGELFF. The CDR3, as DNA: TGTGCCAGCAGCGTAGTAGCGGACGGAAACACCGGGGAGCTGTTTTTT.

This clone was seen only a few times. CDR3: CASSPLGGGNYGYTF. DNA for the CDR3: TGCGCCAGCAGCCCCCTCGGGGGGGGCAACTATGGCTACACCTTC. V usage is TRBV4-1 and J usage is TRBJ1-2; a weak D match, TRBD1 (6 bases). The CDR3 totals 15 residues. CDR1 and CDR2 from the germline V gene are MGHRA and YSYEKL. Trimming stripped 4 bases from V and 2 bases from J, with 14 bases between.

This rearrangement joins TRBV5-1 to TRBJ2-1; 7 bases match TRBD2. Looked up from germline, CDR1 is SGHRS and CDR2 is YFSETQ. Trimming removed 0 bases from V and 8 bases from J; junction bases left unmatched: 8. This CDR3 contains 15 residues. CDR3 residues: CASSLVPRERDEQFF. The CDR3 nucleotides read TGCGCCAGCAGCTTGGTTCCGCGGGAGAGGGATGAGCAGTTCTTC.

The CDR3 here is CASSLPAGGLGNTEAFF. Written as DNA, the CDR3 is TGCGCCAGCAGCTTGCCGGCAGGGGGCCTGGGGAACACTGAAGCTTTCTTT. This chain links TRBV5-1 with TRBJ1-1; TRBD1 aligns across 8 bases. The CDR3 is 17 residues long. The germline gives CDR1 SGHRS, CDR2 YFSETQ. V trimming: 1 base; J trimming: 1 base; junction bases outside the gene matches: 9.

This clone showed up just a few times. The chain couples TRBV29-1 to TRBJ1-1; D gene uncertain. CDR3 size: 12 residues. CDR1 and CDR2 from the germline V gene are SQVTM and ANQGSEA. Trimming removed 2 bases from V and 0 bases from J, with 4 bases in between. CDR3 amino acids: CSVETVNTEAFF. CDR3 DNA sequence: TGCAGCGTTGAAACGGTGAACACTGAAGCTTTCTTT.

A few counts support this clone. V usage is TRBV30 and J usage is TRBJ2-7; perhaps TRBD1 as D (6 bases). This CDR3 is 14 amino acids long. Trimming left V 0 bases short and J 6 bases short, with 15 bases between. CDR1 and CDR2 (germline): GTSNPN, SVGIG (reference sequence). CDR3 in amino acids: CAWSVLRGRGEQYF. The DNA for the CDR3 is TGTGCCTGGAGTGTACTCAGGGGACGGGGCGAGCAGTACTTC.

V is TRBV29-1 and J is TRBJ2-3, with 15 bases lining up with TRBD2. The germline V gene has CDR1 SQVTM and CDR2 ANQGSEA. J was trimmed by 6 bases and V by 7 bases; bases with no gene match: 11. The CDR3 spans 16 residues. The CDR3 reads CSADPGLAGGSDTQYF. As DNA, the CDR3 is TGCAGCGCCGATCCGGGACTAGCGGGAGGTAGTGATACGCAGTATTTT.

The rearrangement links TRBV4-2 to TRBJ2-7; a weak D match, TRBD1 (5 bases). The V end was cut by 3 bases, the J end by 7 bases, with 16 bases between. The CDR3 totals 14 residues. The germline V gene has CDR1 LGHNA and CDR2 YNFKEQ. The CDR3 nucleotides read TGTGCCAGCAGCCAGTTGAGTGAGTCAGGGGAGCAGTACTTC. It is translated as CASSQLSESGEQYF.

The rearrangement links TRBV9 to TRBJ2-5; possible D gene TRBD2, 6 bases. The germline V and J ends were trimmed by 3 bases and 4 bases, with 16 bases remaining between them. The V gene's germline CDR1 is SGDLS and CDR2 YYNGEE. This CDR3 is built from 15 residues. The CDR3 spells CASSAHTLAGETQYF. Here the CDR3 DNA reads TGTGCCAGCAGCGCCCACACACTAGCTGGAGAGACCCAGTACTTC.

The gene calls are TRBV6-1 and TRBJ2-3, with 9 bases lining up with TRBD2. V gave up 0 bases and J gave up 3 bases; unmatched junction bases: 4. Germline V gene data show CDR1 as MNHNS and CDR2 as SASEGT. The CDR3 is 16 residues long. The CDR3 DNA reads TGTGCCAGCAGTGAAGCGCGGCTAGCGGGAACAGATACGCAGTATTTT. Translation: CASSEARLAGTDTQYF.

CDR3 region: CASSSRTTGFYGYTF. The CDR3 DNA reads as TGCGCCAGCAGCTCGCGAACAACAGGGTTCTATGGCTACACCTTC. V is TRBV4-3 and J is TRBJ1-2; TRBD1 might be the D (6 bases). The length of the CDR3 is 15 residues. Germline V gene lookup returns CDR1 LGHNA and CDR2 YSLEER. V gave up 5 bases and J gave up 4 bases, with 17 bases separating them.

This clone was found a few times. The chain joins TRBV7-9 to TRBJ2-5; 8 positions agree with TRBD2. The assigned J gene may be wrong: the sequence end matches TRBJ2-7 better. There are 16 residues in the CDR3. CDR1 is SEHNR and CDR2 is FQNEAQ in the germline V gene (reference sequence). The CDR3 DNA reads as TGTGCCAGCAGCTCCTCCGGGACTAGGAGCTCCTACGAGCAGTACTTC. Translating gives CASSSSGTRSSYEQYF.

This clone was picked up a small number of times. The V gene is TRBV5-1, the J gene TRBJ1-1, with TRBD1 matching 7 bases. Germline V gives CDR1 SGHRS, CDR2 YFSETQ. V shed 3 bases and J 0 bases; nucleotides not matched to a gene: 5. This CDR3 contains 15 residues. This CDR3 reads CASSSTTGMNTEAFF. CDR3 DNA: TGCGCCAGCAGCTCCACGACAGGGATGAACACTGAAGCTTTCTTT.

This clone was seen only a few times. The V call is TRBV10-3, the J call TRBJ2-7; 9 positions match TRBD2. Germline V gene sequence: CDR1 ENHRY, CDR2 SYGVKD. This CDR3 is built from 13 residues. The trim removed 4 bases at V and 5 bases at J, leaving 3 bases unmatched. The CDR3 loop is CAISGASGNEQYF. The CDR3 DNA reads TGTGCCATCAGTGGGGCTAGCGGGAACGAGCAGTACTTC.

This clone showed up just a few times. The chain couples TRBV7-9 to TRBJ2-2, with 8 bases lining up with TRBD2. The CDR3 totals 16 residues. Trimming cost V 1 base and J 7 bases; bases outside gene matches: 8. Germline V gene data show CDR1 as SEHNR and CDR2 as FQNEAQ (reference sequence). CDR3 DNA sequence: TGTGCCAGCAGCTTAGTGGCCGGGAGGGCAAGCGGGGAGCTGTTTTTT. Residues: CASSLVAGRASGELFF.

This clone was seen a handful of times. The chain uses TRBV7-2 and TRBJ1-2; D may be TRBD1 (6 bases). V dropped 1 base and J dropped 0 bases, with 18 bases sitting between them. Germline V lookup: CDR1 SGHTA, CDR2 FQGNSA. CDR3 length: 18 amino acids. DNA for the CDR3: TGTGCCAGCAGCTTAGGGGTTGGACAGCCCTTAACTAACTATGGCTACACCTTC. This codes for CASSLGVGQPLTNYGYTF.

This chain joins TRBV5-6 and TRBJ1-5, with D perhaps TRBD1 (6 bases). The V end lost 2 bases, the J end lost 2 bases, and 11 bases lay between the germline ends. The CDR3 covers 15 residues. Germline loops: CDR1 SGHDT, CDR2 YYEEEE. The CDR3 spells CASSLWGPGNQPQHF. The CDR3 bases are TGTGCCAGCAGCTTATGGGGGCCGGGCAATCAGCCCCAGCATTTT.

V usage is TRBV7-9 and J usage is TRBJ1-4, with 10 bases that match TRBD1. Germline CDR1 SEHNR, CDR2 FQNEAQ (reference sequence). Trimming removed 5 bases from V and 8 bases from J; junction bases left unmatched: 11. There are 16 residues in the CDR3. The CDR3 bases are TGTGCCAGCAGCGGACACCGGGACAGGGGAAGAGAAAAACTGTTTTTT. This gives the protein CASSGHRDRGREKLFF.

This clone was counted only a few times. Other DNA sequences in the sample encode the same CDR3. The chain uses TRBV7-9 and TRBJ2-7, with 7 bases lining up with TRBD1. Losses at the gene ends were 3 bases for V and 4 bases for J; bases not matched to a gene: 0. The CDR3 spans 12 residues. Germline assignment: CDR1 SEHNR and CDR2 FQNEAQ (reference sequence). CDR3 region: CASSLTGYEQYF. CDR3 nucleotides: TGTGCCAGCAGCTTGACAGGGTACGAGCAGTACTTC.

The table lists this clone with a few counts. The chain joins TRBV6-5 to TRBJ2-3, with 7 bases fitting TRBD1. V lost 6 bases and J lost 0; bases outside the gene matches: 6. CDR3 length: 15 residues. The V gene's germline CDR1 is MNHEY and CDR2 SVGAGI. The chain's CDR3 is CASSRDRQSTDTQYF. In DNA form, the CDR3 reads TGTGCCAGCAGCAGGGACAGACAAAGCACAGATACGCAGTATTTT.

This clone turned up a few times. The chain is built from TRBV15 and TRBJ1-6, with D unclear. Trimming left V 0 bases short and J 3 bases short, with 9 bases between. Germline CDR1 LNHNV, CDR2 YYDKDF (reference sequence). The CDR3 covers 16 residues. The CDR3: CATSRDPGSYNSPLHF. DNA for the CDR3: TGTGCCACCAGCAGAGATCCTGGCAGCTATAATTCACCCCTCCACTTT.